Listed below are T cell receptor beta chains from one sample, sequenced in a study of blood T cell repertoires in COVID-19. This table comes from immunoSEQ multiplex PCR, and its TCRdb copy is limited to in-frame clones, with some not included. The sample consists of roughly 200,000 clones, approximately 90% of them appearing once. The source material was peripheral blood. The receptors stem from a man aged 60 to 69 who had recovered from COVID-19. Both conserved end residues are part of each CDR3. D genes are given only for firm matches. Rows may omit the clone size; those that give it use once, few, many or a size class.

d_call	v_call	clone_size	cdr3_length	j_call	cdr3_nt	cdr3_aa
TRBD1	TRBV4-3	NA	16	TRBJ1-2	TGCGCCAGCAGCCAAGATGGGACAGTCCCTAACTATGGCTACACCTTC	CASSQDGTVPNYGYTF
NA	TRBV5-5	NA	16	TRBJ1-3	TGTGCCAGCAGCTCAATCCGACAGGATAGTGGAAACACCATATATTTT	CASSSIRQDSGNTIYF
NA	TRBV28	once	12	TRBJ1-2	TGTGCCAGCAATTCAGGGCCCGGCGGCTACACCTTC	CASNSGPGGYTF
TRBD2	TRBV29-1	NA	14	TRBJ2-7	TGCAGCGTTGAAAAGCCGGGAGGAGAGTACGAGCAGTACTTC	CSVEKPGGEYEQYF
NA	TRBV9	NA	14	TRBJ2-7	TGTGCCAGCAGCGAGGGGACTGTAGCTGGGGAGCAGTACTTC	CASSEGTVAGEQYF
TRBD2	TRBV5-1	NA	16	TRBJ2-1	TGCGCCAGCAGCTTGGAATGGACTAGCGGGTACAATGAGCAGTTCTTC	CASSLEWTSGYNEQFF
NA	TRBV28	NA	15	TRBJ1-5	TGTGCCAGCAGTTCTTCCGGTAGTGGCAATCAGCCCCAGCATTTT	CASSSSGSGNQPQHF
NA	TRBV6-1	few	17	TRBJ1-6	TGTGCCAGCAGTGAAGCGCGGACTCCTGGATTTAATTCACCCCTCCACTTT	CASSEARTPGFNSPLHF
TRBD2	TRBV20-1	NA	15	TRBJ2-7	TGCAGTGCTAGTCGTGTGGGCGCGGGGGTCCACGAGCAGTACTTC	CSASRVGAGVHEQYF
NA	TRBV5-4	NA	15	TRBJ2-5	TGTGCCAGCAGCTCTCCAGGGGGGATTCAAGAGACCCAGTACTTC	CASSSPGGIQETQYF
TRBD2	TRBV6-4	NA	15	TRBJ2-1	TGTGCCAGCAGTCTCACTAGCGGGGGGGCCGGTGAGCAGTTCTTC	CASSLTSGGAGEQFF
NA	TRBV20-1	NA	8	TRBJ1-1	TGCAGTGCTGAGTCGGGTTTCTTT	CSAESGFF
NA	TRBV6-5	once	14	TRBJ1-6	TGTGCCAGCAGTTACGGCAGGGGCAATTCACCCCTCCACTTT	CASSYGRGNSPLHF
TRBD1	TRBV3-1/TRBV3-2	NA	15	TRBJ1-2	TGTGCCAGCAGCCAAGGGAATGCAGGGGGCTATGGCTACACCTTC	CASSQGNAGGYGYTF
TRBD2	TRBV11-2	NA	16	TRBJ2-3	TGTGCCAGCAGCTACAGAGCCGCGGGGGTAACAGATACGCAGTATTTT	CASSYRAAGVTDTQYF
NA	TRBV4-1	NA	12	TRBJ1-2	TGCGCCAGCAGCCAACAAAACCTCGCGTACACCTTC	CASSQQNLAYTF
NA	TRBV4-3	few	14	TRBJ1-5	TGCGCCAGCAGCCCGGTCCAGGGGAATCAGCCCCAGCATTTT	CASSPVQGNQPQHF
NA	TRBV25-1	NA	15	TRBJ2-7	TGTGCCAGCAGTGAATGGGGGCTGGGTGGATCCGAGCAGTACTTC	CASSEWGLGGSEQYF
NA	TRBV12-5	NA	13	TRBJ2-1	TGTGCTAGTGGCTCACTTGCGGGGTGGGAGCAGTTCTTC	CASGSLAGWEQFF
NA	TRBV19	NA	11	TRBJ1-1	TGTGCCAGTATTATGAACACTGAAGCTTTCTTT	CASIMNTEAFF
TRBD1	TRBV30	NA	18	TRBJ1-1	TGTGCCTATCGGACAGGGGGCGGTCTGTCTCCTTCGGTCACTGAAGCTTTCTTT	CAYRTGGGLSPSVTEAFF
TRBD2	TRBV5-1	NA	13	TRBJ2-1	TGCGCCAGCAGCTTCGCTAGCGGGGGGGAGCAGTTCTTC	CASSFASGGEQFF
NA	TRBV27	NA	15	TRBJ1-1	TGTGCCAGCAGTTTAGGGCCACAGGTGAACACTGAAGCTTTCTTT	CASSLGPQVNTEAFF
TRBD2	TRBV11-2	NA	15	TRBJ2-1	TGTGCCAGCAGCTTAAGGAATGTGGGAGGGCAGAGGCAGTTCTTC	CASSLRNVGGQRQFF
NA	TRBV5-1	NA	15	TRBJ2-3	TGCGCCAGCGGCGGGGTTGGCCGAAGCCAAGATACGCAGTATTTT	CASGGVGRSQDTQYF
NA	TRBV7-3	NA	13	TRBJ1-1	TGTGCCAGCAGCATGACAGTGAACACTGAAGCTTTCTTT	CASSMTVNTEAFF
TRBD1	TRBV18	NA	16	TRBJ1-5	TGTGCCAGCTCCCCGACAGGGGCAGTAAGAAATCAGCCCCAGCATTTT	CASSPTGAVRNQPQHF
NA	TRBV6-5	NA	15	TRBJ1-3	TGTGCCAGCAGTTACTCGCGGGGGCCGGGAAACACCATATATTTT	CASSYSRGPGNTIYF
TRBD1	TRBV19	NA	15	TRBJ2-5	TGTGCCAGTACCGTCGCAGGGGGCGATTTGGAGACCCAGTACTTC	CASTVAGGDLETQYF
NA	TRBV5-1	once	15	TRBJ1-1	TGCGCCAGCAGCTTGCAAGACAGGCGGAACACTGAAGCTTTCTTT	CASSLQDRRNTEAFF
TRBD1	TRBV6-5	once	14	TRBJ1-4	TGTGCCAGCAGAACGGGACAGGGACCTGAAAAACTGTTTTTT	CASRTGQGPEKLFF
NA	TRBV30	NA	13	TRBJ2-7	TGTGCCTGGAGTGCCTCGACGGGGTACGAGCAGTACTTC	CAWSASTGYEQYF
TRBD2	TRBV7-2	NA	16	TRBJ2-3	TGTGCCAGCAGCTGGTTTAGCGGGAGAGGGTCAGATACGCAGTATTTT	CASSWFSGRGSDTQYF
TRBD1	TRBV11-1	NA	16	TRBJ1-4	TGTGCCAGCAGCGCCGGACAGGGGGGACCTAATGAAAAACTGTTTTTT	CASSAGQGGPNEKLFF
TRBD1	TRBV4-3	few	15	TRBJ1-1	TGCGCCAGCAGCCAAGATTTAATCGGACAGGGGCAAGCTTTCTTT	CASSQDLIGQGQAFF
TRBD2	TRBV7-7	NA	16	TRBJ2-3	TGTGCCAGCAGCCCCGCGGTAGCGGGAGTAGCAGATACGCAGTATTTT	CASSPAVAGVADTQYF
NA	TRBV7-8	NA	15	TRBJ2-2	TGTGCCAGCAGCTTAGATGGCTGGGCCTCCGGGGAGCTGTTTTTT	CASSLDGWASGELFF
TRBD1	TRBV6-5	few	14	TRBJ2-1	TGTGCCAGCACTATGAAACAGGGGGCGCGCGAGCAGTTCTTC	CASTMKQGAREQFF
NA	TRBV5-6	few	13	TRBJ1-5	TGTGCCAGCAGCTCGAGGAGCAATCAGCCCCAGCATTTT	CASSSRSNQPQHF
NA	TRBV3-1/TRBV3-2	NA	16	TRBJ2-1	TGTGCCAGCAGCCAACCCAACAGGGCCCCCTACAATGAGCAGTTCTTC	CASSQPNRAPYNEQFF
NA	TRBV12-3/TRBV12-4	NA	13	TRBJ2-7	TGTGCCAGCAGTTCCCCGGGCAGGGGCGGGCAGTACTTC	CASSSPGRGGQYF
TRBD1	TRBV15	NA	16	TRBJ1-5	TGTGCCACCAGCAGAGGGGGACAGGGTTCGTTTCAGCCCCAGCATTTT	CATSRGGQGSFQPQHF
TRBD1	TRBV19	NA	15	TRBJ1-2	TGTGCCAGTAGCCCTTCTGGGACAGCTGGGACAGGCTACACCTTC	CASSPSGTAGTGYTF
TRBD1	TRBV7-8	NA	17	TRBJ1-5	TGTGCCAGCAGCTCAGCTCATTCCGGACAGGACTATCAGCCCCAGCATTTT	CASSSAHSGQDYQPQHF
NA	TRBV7-9	NA	14	TRBJ1-3	TGTGCCAGCAGCTCCAGGGTGAGGGGAAACACCATATATTTT	CASSSRVRGNTIYF
TRBD2	TRBV18	NA	15	TRBJ2-3	TGTGCCAGCTCACCGACTAGCGGGAGCACAGATACGCAGTATTTT	CASSPTSGSTDTQYF
TRBD2	TRBV20-1	NA	15	TRBJ2-7	TGCAGTGCTAGTAAGGAGGGGACTACCGTGGGGGAGCAGTACTTC	CSASKEGTTVGEQYF
TRBD1	TRBV2	NA	13	TRBJ1-4	TGTGCCAGTCGAGGGGGCGCAAGTGAAAAACTGTTTTTT	CASRGGASEKLFF
NA	TRBV3-1/TRBV3-2	NA	14	TRBJ2-7	TGTGCCAGCAGCCAAGTGGGGCAGCCGAACGAGCAGTACTTC	CASSQVGQPNEQYF
NA	TRBV6-5	NA	15	TRBJ1-5	TGTGCCAGCAGGAACGATGCGGGGATCAATCAGCCCCAGCATTTT	CASRNDAGINQPQHF
TRBD1	TRBV7-9	NA	16	TRBJ1-2	TGTGCCAGCAGCTACCCCCCCGGGACAGGGAACTATGGCTACACCTTC	CASSYPPGTGNYGYTF
TRBD2	TRBV27	NA	16	TRBJ2-3	TGTGCCAGCAGTTTGGAAGCGGGGGGGCCGAGGGATACGCAGTATTTT	CASSLEAGGPRDTQYF
NA	TRBV10-2	NA	12	TRBJ2-1	TGCGCCAGCACCTCCGCCGGCAATGAGCAGTTCTTC	CASTSAGNEQFF